This is a list of T cell receptor beta chains from one sample in a study of T cell responses to AZD1222 COVID-19 vaccine. Measured with immunoSEQ multiplex PCR; TCRdb has only the in-frame clones, and not every one. The table shows about 140,000 clones, with 92% occurring only once. Sequencing used peripheral blood, obtained on day 0 of AZD1222 vaccination. These receptors all come from an adult in good health. Both conserved end residues are part of each CDR3.

CDR3aa,v_gene,j_gene
CASSPRVLETQYF,TRBV7-8,TRBJ2-5
CASTPWGSGTGELFF,TRBV5-5,TRBJ2-2
CSASSSSRLYEQYF,TRBV20-1,TRBJ2-7
CASSIGVGNTEAFF,TRBV19,TRBJ1-1
CASSEFGTNGGTEAFF,TRBV2,TRBJ1-1
CASSLGLAGETQYF,TRBV7-9,TRBJ2-5
CASSLAGQGNNEQFF,TRBV5-1,TRBJ2-1
CASSWSVRLNTEAFF,TRBV27,TRBJ1-1
CASSPGTGSYEQYF,TRBV3-1/TRBV3-2,TRBJ2-7
CASSHSGGALEQFF,TRBV4-1,TRBJ2-1
CASSRTSYEQYF,TRBV7-2,TRBJ2-7
CASSLDPSNYGYTF,TRBV7-2,TRBJ1-2
CAISGGYGDTIYF,TRBV10-3,TRBJ1-3
CASSSRVTGGLGSAFF,TRBV7-2,TRBJ1-1
CASWDRGRGLSTGELFF,TRBV19,TRBJ2-2
CASNTGGKETYEQYF,TRBV5-1,TRBJ2-7
CASSQDRDGYNEQFF,TRBV14,TRBJ2-1
CASSPSGPRDTEAFF,TRBV4-2,TRBJ1-1
CASGLVVGPRDNEQFF,TRBV12-5,TRBJ2-1
CASSENLYSPLHF,TRBV10-1,TRBJ1-6
CASSKGLADTQYF,TRBV25-1,TRBJ2-3
CASSLNVGLIDEQFF,TRBV5-1,TRBJ2-1
CASSQDGGAATLTEAFF,TRBV4-2,TRBJ1-1
CASSGGLAEETQYF,TRBV25-1,TRBJ2-5
CASSFGTLGNQPQHF,TRBV28,TRBJ1-5
CASSVGGSLYEQYF,TRBV19,TRBJ2-7
CASSYDGQRSNYGYTF,TRBV6-5,TRBJ1-2
CASSYGQGGNQPQHF,TRBV6-5,TRBJ1-5
CASSDRVQPQHF,TRBV2,TRBJ1-5
CASNGGGAGSYEQYF,TRBV7-2,TRBJ2-7
CASSRNGETSTDTQYF,TRBV14,TRBJ2-3
CASSSSWGSYEQYF,TRBV11-2,TRBJ2-7
CASSRATGPNYGYTF,TRBV6-5,TRBJ1-2
CASSGWPSGYEQYF,TRBV10-1,TRBJ2-7
CASSMTGETNYGYTF,TRBV19,TRBJ1-2
CASSELLSEKLFF,TRBV28,TRBJ1-4
CASSAHHASNQPQHF,TRBV6-5,TRBJ1-5
CATSDGRGGSYSNQPQHF,TRBV24-1,TRBJ1-5
CASSEKVAGDNEQFF,TRBV6-1,TRBJ2-1
CASSEAQRSSYEQYF,TRBV6-1,TRBJ2-7
CASSLAPGCSNQPQHF,TRBV7-7,TRBJ1-5
CARHSGSRGGELFF,TRBV6-5,TRBJ2-2
CASSYLETQYF,TRBV6-6,TRBJ2-5
CSASSGVTYEQYF,TRBV20-1,TRBJ2-7
CASGGQGVSTDTQYF,TRBV28,TRBJ2-3
CASSPTSPGTGNNEQFF,TRBV7-7,TRBJ2-1
CASSPPGTGFTGELFF,TRBV7-8,TRBJ2-2
CASSEVVGYEQYF,TRBV2,TRBJ2-7
CASSSLGQRTYEQYF,TRBV5-6,.
CASSIFEAGSHIQYF,TRBV19,TRBJ2-4
CASSLLAGLDSPLHF,TRBV27,TRBJ1-6
CASSLDRGSDYGYTF,TRBV7-9,TRBJ1-2
CASTPGGLEAFF,TRBV6-5,TRBJ1-1
CASSIFRGDQPQHF,TRBV19,TRBJ1-5
CASSIGSGGETQYF,TRBV19,TRBJ2-5
CASSQDPSTSGNTIYF,TRBV14,TRBJ1-3
CASSFAGSYEQYF,TRBV28,TRBJ2-7